Below, 7 T cell receptor beta chains from the same sample are listed, as sequenced in a study of T cell changes during pregnancy in multiple sclerosis. Clones were read by immunoSEQ multiplex PCR, and TCRdb kept only the in-frame ones, dropping some. The top ten clones hold 0.6% to 1% of a sample with around 40,000 clones, roughly nine tenths of them seen once. Material: CD4+ T cells from peripheral blood mononuclear cells, obtained after pregnancy. Receptor source: a female donor in good health, enrolled as a control in a pregnancy study.

The chain couples TRBV6-6 to TRBJ2-5, with D tentatively TRBD2 (5 bases). Germline V gene sequence: CDR1 MNHNY, CDR2 SVGAGI (reference sequence). The CDR3 is made up of 13 amino acids. Trimming removed 7 bases from V and 3 bases from J, with 12 bases in between. CDR3 in amino acids: CASTPPGKETQYF. In DNA, the CDR3 is TGTGCCAGCACCCCGCCGGGGAAAGAGACCCAGTACTTC.

V is TRBV4-1 and J is TRBJ1-2; 8 nucleotides agree with TRBD1. Trimming removed 1 base from V and 4 bases from J; junction bases left unmatched: 8. Per the germline V gene, CDR1 is MGHRA and CDR2 is YSYEKL. The CDR3 length is 16 residues. This CDR3 reads CASSQGQGMSAYGYTF. CDR3 nucleotides: TGCGCCAGCAGCCAAGGACAGGGGATGTCGGCCTATGGCTACACCTTC.

This chain joins TRBV19 and TRBJ2-2; D call uncertain. In germline, CDR1 is LNHDA, CDR2 SQIVND (reference sequence). Trimming cost V 3 bases and J 5 bases, with 4 bases left between them. This CDR3 has 12 residues. CDR3 sequence (DNA): TGTGCCAGTAGTATGCTAACCGGGGAGCTGTTTTTT. Protein sequence: CASSMLTGELFF.

The chain uses TRBV4-1 and TRBJ2-1; D uncertain. CDR3 length: 12 amino acids. V gave up 0 bases and J gave up 8 bases, with 5 bases separating them. Germline CDR1 is MGHRA and CDR2 is YSYEKL. CDR3 sequence: CASSQDSDEQFF. The DNA for the CDR3 is TGCGCCAGCAGCCAAGATTCAGATGAGCAGTTCTTC.

The rearrangement joins TRBV19 to TRBJ2-7, with TRBD2 matching over 11 bases. Germline loops: CDR1 LNHDA, CDR2 SQIVND (reference sequence). The CDR3 is 19 amino acids. V shed 3 bases and J 0 bases; nucleotides not matched to a gene: 13. This CDR3 reads CASSITLAGGLPSSYEQYF. In DNA form, the CDR3 reads TGTGCCAGTAGTATTACCCTAGCGGGGGGCCTGCCCAGCTCCTACGAGCAGTACTTC.

The chain is built from TRBV28 and TRBJ1-1, with TRBD1 identical over 9 bases. The CDR3 is 13 amino acids. V was pared by 3 bases and J by 13 bases, with 9 bases of the junction left unmatched. Per the germline V gene, CDR1 is MDHEN and CDR2 is SYDVKM. The DNA for the CDR3 is TGTGCCAGCAGTTTTTCCGGGACAGGGTATGGTTTCTTT. It encodes CASSFSGTGYGFF.

DNA of the CDR3: TGCGCCAGCACCTTAAAACGGGGAGACACTGAAGCTTTCTTT. Its translation is CASTLKRGDTEAFF. The V gene is TRBV4-3, the J gene TRBJ1-1; D call uncertain. Trimming left V 7 bases short and J 3 bases short, with 15 bases between. Germline-derived CDR1 and CDR2 are LGHNA and YSLEER. The CDR3 has 14 residues.